These T cell receptor beta chains were read from a single sample in a study of T cells after yellow fever vaccination. From the 5' RACE reads, TCRdb called clonotypes with MiXCR, one entry per CDR3 protein. The data show a few hundred thousand distinct CDR3 sequences, more than 6.5% seen once. The specimen comprised CD4+ T cells sorted from PBMCs, sampled on the day of the yellow fever booster vaccination. The receptors come from a man aged 25 to 45 who received the YFV17D yellow fever vaccine. Both conserved end residues are part of each CDR3. The order of the fields is clone size, V gene, J gene, CDR3 protein. Clone size is shown for a subset of rows, as once, few, many or a class of expanded clone.

abundance: many; v_gene: TRBV12-3/TRBV12-4; j_gene: TRBJ2-1; CDR3aa: CATNAGRRITNEQFF
abundance: -; v_gene: TRBV3-1; j_gene: TRBJ1-5; CDR3aa: CASSRHDSNQPQHF
abundance: few; v_gene: TRBV4-2; j_gene: TRBJ2-5; CDR3aa: CASSQDLSVGETQYF
abundance: few; v_gene: TRBV7-2; j_gene: TRBJ1-5; CDR3aa: CASSLVGGTGDQPQHF
abundance: -; v_gene: TRBV20-1; j_gene: TRBJ2-7; CDR3aa: CSARELGQGDEQYF
abundance: many; v_gene: TRBV5-1; j_gene: TRBJ2-2; CDR3aa: CASSIGTSGTTGNTGELFF
abundance: many; v_gene: TRBV10-1; j_gene: TRBJ2-5; CDR3aa: CASSELRRRIQETQYF
abundance: few; v_gene: TRBV20-1; j_gene: TRBJ1-1; CDR3aa: CSVKRTGNTEAFF
abundance: few; v_gene: TRBV6-5; j_gene: TRBJ2-6; CDR3aa: CASSYTQGAGANVLTF
abundance: -; v_gene: TRBV7-2; j_gene: TRBJ2-7; CDR3aa: CASSSYRGEQYF
abundance: many; v_gene: TRBV20-1; j_gene: TRBJ2-3; CDR3aa: CSARGGLAGVGDTQYF
abundance: -; v_gene: TRBV20-1; j_gene: TRBJ2-6; CDR3aa: CSATGTAGANVLTF
abundance: many; v_gene: TRBV12-3/TRBV12-4; j_gene: TRBJ2-1; CDR3aa: CASRGLAGRNGTSSYNEQFF
abundance: -; v_gene: TRBV6-5; j_gene: TRBJ2-3; CDR3aa: CASHASPGTDTQYF
abundance: many; v_gene: TRBV20-1; j_gene: TRBJ2-7; CDR3aa: CSAKSGPGTYEQYF
abundance: -; v_gene: TRBV7-9; j_gene: TRBJ1-1; CDR3aa: CASSPLGRMNTEAFF
abundance: few; v_gene: TRBV12-3/TRBV12-4; j_gene: TRBJ2-3; CDR3aa: CASRPRTASTDTQYF
abundance: -; v_gene: TRBV10-3; j_gene: TRBJ2-1; CDR3aa: CATTRPSGGEQFF
abundance: few; v_gene: TRBV7-8; j_gene: TRBJ2-1; CDR3aa: CASSLHFFSYNEQFF
abundance: many; v_gene: TRBV29-1; j_gene: TRBJ2-7; CDR3aa: CSVRLGVLDEQYF
abundance: few; v_gene: TRBV25-1; j_gene: TRBJ1-2; CDR3aa: CASSDPGLGYTF
abundance: -; v_gene: TRBV5-4; j_gene: TRBJ2-1; CDR3aa: CASSLREELFF
abundance: few; v_gene: TRBV7-8; j_gene: TRBJ1-2; CDR3aa: CASSPRTGQYDYGYTF
abundance: -; v_gene: TRBV20-1; j_gene: TRBJ2-1; CDR3aa: CSAPDPSAHSYNEQFF
abundance: few; v_gene: TRBV14; j_gene: TRBJ2-1; CDR3aa: CASSQDPWSYNEQFF
abundance: -; v_gene: TRBV7-8; j_gene: TRBJ1-6; CDR3aa: CASSLVGTGNSPLHF
abundance: few; v_gene: TRBV12-3/TRBV12-4; j_gene: TRBJ2-2; CDR3aa: CASSFGGIGTGELFF